The clone carrying this TCR beta chain was counted between two and nine times. This sample stems from a study of blood T cell repertoires in COVID-19. Study background: Sources were T cells, B-cell-depleted T cells, or PBMCs; the material itself was cDNA or gDNA.

Authors' analysis steps: Cell counts per sample came from amplifying reference gene primers. Profiling relied on immunoSEQ multiplex PCR, and the TCRdb table lists in-frame clones only, not all of them. D and trimming were read from the DNA, whereas the V and J calls and clone size are those reported in that table. The top ten hold about 30% of the sample, which has 90,000 to 120,000 clones, 85% to 90% seen once. In germline, CDR1 is SEHNR, CDR2 FQNEAQ (reference sequence). The trim removed 5 bases at V and 5 bases at J, leaving 15 bases unmatched. CDR3 size: 16 residues. This rearrangement joins TRBV7-9 to TRBJ2-7; the match to TRBD1 covers 7 bases. The sample consisted of peripheral blood. This receptor was identified in a woman aged 80 or over with acute or convalescent COVID-19. The CDR3 DNA sequence: TGTGCCAGCAGCGGACCCACGGGACAGCCCTTCGACGAGCAGTACTTC. It translates to CASSGPTGQPFDEQYF. Full variable domain (remainder filled in from reference TRBV7-9 and TRBJ2-7): DTGVSQNPRHKITKRGQNVTFRCDPISEHNRLYWYRQTLGQGPEFLTYFQNEAQLEKSRLLSDRFSAERPKGSFSTLEIQRTEQGDSAMYLCASSGPTGQPFDEQYFGPGTRLTVT.